This TCR beta chain was recovered during a study of naive and memory T cell subsets. About this clonotype: Its antigen is currently unknown.

V was cut by 3 bases and J by 5 bases, with 10 bases left in between. Germline-derived CDR1 and CDR2 are LNHDA and SQIVND (reference sequence). The CDR3 extends over 13 amino acids. Study conclusions and caveats: A few larger clonotypes appeared in naive repertoires, especially CD8, possibly memory cells re-expressing CD45RA. TCR counts from RNA may reflect activation-linked expression changes.

The beta constant-region primer was an equimolar mix of two oligonucleotides covering TRBC1 and TRBC2. Nested alpha and beta constant-region primers with the SP2 primer drove four PCR rounds on ligated cDNA. An oligonucleotide with the SP2 primer and a 12-nucleotide UMI was ligated to the cDNA 3' end. Each CDR3 protein gets one entry after TCRdb re-called the UMI-ligation and nested PCR reads with MiXCR. The sample lists about 140,000 distinct CDR3 sequences; 15% to 25% were seen once. Source material: naive CD8+ T cells from blood. The clonotype was recovered from a human donor in good health. The chain uses TRBV19 and TRBJ1-2; D is uncertain. The CDR3 region is CASSIRRHYGYTF. The DNA for the CDR3 is TGTGCCAGTAGTATTCGGCGTCATTATGGCTACACCTTC. The variable domain in full, completed from reference TRBV19 and TRBJ1-2, reads DGGITQSPKYLFRKEGQNVTLSCEQNLNHDAMYWYRQDPGQGLRLIYYSQIVNDFQKGDIAEGYSVSREKKESFPLTVTSAQKNPTAFYLCASSIRRHYGYTFGSGTRLTVV.